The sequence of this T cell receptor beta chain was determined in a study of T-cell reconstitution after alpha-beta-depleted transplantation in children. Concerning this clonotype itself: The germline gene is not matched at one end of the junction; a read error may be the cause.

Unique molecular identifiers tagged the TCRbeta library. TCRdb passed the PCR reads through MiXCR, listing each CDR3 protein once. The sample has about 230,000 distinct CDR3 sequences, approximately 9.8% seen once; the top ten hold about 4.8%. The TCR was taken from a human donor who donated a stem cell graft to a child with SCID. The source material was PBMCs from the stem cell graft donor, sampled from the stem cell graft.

The CDR3 coding sequence is TGCTGTGCTAGAGATCCAGGGGCGGGGGTCTCCTACAATGAGCAGTTCTTC. Translating it yields CCARDPGAGVSYNEQFF. V and J are TRBV20-1 and TRBJ2-1, with a weak D call TRBD2 (7 bases). The CDR3 has 17 residues. The germline gives CDR1 DFQATT, CDR2 SNEGSKA (reference sequence).